Shown below are 8 T cell receptor beta chains from a single sample sequenced in a study of cytomegalovirus exposure and HLA in healthy donors. Use of 60 Vbeta and 13 Jbeta primers characterized the PCR. The protocol was immunoSEQ multiplex PCR, while the TCRdb copy is restricted to in-frame clones and leaves out a portion. This table holds 90,000 to 150,000 clones, 74% found once. Material: PBMCs. All receptors derive from a human donor in good health.

V gene TRBV14 combines with J gene TRBJ1-1; TRBD1 agrees at 7 bases. Germline V gene data show CDR1 as SGHDN and CDR2 as FVKESK. After removal of 4 bases from V and 1 base from J, the junction contained 15 bases not matched to a gene. CDR3 length equals 18 residues. Here the CDR3 DNA reads TGTGCCAGCAGCCCGGCCGCAGGGGGGATTCTTTGGAACACTGAAGCTTTCTTT. It is translated as CASSPAAGGILWNTEAFF.

The count of this clone is one. The V gene is TRBV6-1, the J gene TRBJ1-2, with a weak D call TRBD1 (5 bases). Germline lookup yields CDR1 MNHNS and CDR2 SASEGT. This CDR3 has 16 amino acids. The V gene lost 3 bases and the J gene lost 5 bases, with 19 bases spanning the gap. As DNA, the CDR3 is TGTGCCAGCAGTGAGGTACCCGGCAGGGCTCTATATGGCTACACCTTC. It yields the protein CASSEVPGRALYGYTF.

The chain uses TRBV15 and TRBJ2-1, with 11 bases that match TRBD2. V was clipped by 3 bases and J by 12 bases; unmatched bases: 13. CDR3 length: 16 amino acids. CDR1 and CDR2 (germline): LNHNV, YYDKDF (reference sequence). In nucleotides, the CDR3 is TGTGCCACCAGCAGGGATATGGGACTAGCGGAGGGTGGGCAGTTCTTC. It is translated as CATSRDMGLAEGGQFF.

This chain connects TRBV19 to TRBJ1-6; 7 nucleotides agree with TRBD1. CDR1 and CDR2 from the germline V gene are LNHDA and SQIVND (reference sequence). This CDR3 has 13 amino acids. V lost 7 bases, J lost 10 bases, and 7 bases stayed unmatched. The CDR3 sequence is CASNLGRGSPLHF. The CDR3 nucleotides are TGTGCCAGTAACCTCGGCAGGGGGTCACCCCTCCACTTT.

Note on this clone: Other nucleotide sequences in the sample specify the same CDR3. This chain uses TRBV2 with TRBJ1-1; D ambiguous. This CDR3 has 14 amino acids. Germline-derived CDR1 and CDR2 are SNHLY and FYNNEI. The V and J ends lost 1 base and 1 base respectively, with 7 bases between them. CDR3 DNA: TGTGCCAGCAGTGAAGTGCGGGGGAACACTGAAGCTTTCTTT. Translating it yields CASSEVRGNTEAFF.

This sequence joins TRBV18 and TRBJ1-2; D uncertain. The V end was cut by 6 bases, the J end by 6 bases, with 14 bases between. Germline V CDR1 and CDR2: KGHSH, LQKENI. The CDR3 spans 13 residues. The CDR3, as DNA: TGTGCCAGCTCCACGCTCGAAAGCAATGGCTACACCTTC. Translation: CASSTLESNGYTF. Filled out from reference TRBV18 and TRBJ1-2, the complete variable domain reads NAGVMQNPRHLVRRRGQEARLRCSPMKGHSHVYWYRQLPEEGLKFMVYLQKENIIDESGMPKERFSAEFPKEGPSILRIQQVVRGDSAAYFCASSTLESNGYTFGSGTRLTVV.

The gene calls are TRBV7-6 and TRBJ2-7; 11 nucleotides align to TRBD2. Germline lookup yields CDR1 SGHVS and CDR2 FNYEAQ. V was clipped by 0 bases and J by 6 bases; unmatched bases: 7. The CDR3 covers 16 residues. The CDR3 nucleotides read TGTGCCAGCAGCTTAGCGGTACTAGCGGGAGCTTCCGAGCAGTACTTC. Translating gives CASSLAVLAGASEQYF.

The V gene is TRBV15, the J gene TRBJ2-5; D ambiguous. CDR3 length equals 12 residues. The ends were cut back, 1 base at V and 5 bases at J, with 5 bases in the middle. Germline CDR1 LNHNV, CDR2 YYDKDF (reference sequence). The CDR3, as DNA: TGTGCCACCAGCAGAGGGCTGGAGACCCAGTACTTC. Translated, it gives CATSRGLETQYF.